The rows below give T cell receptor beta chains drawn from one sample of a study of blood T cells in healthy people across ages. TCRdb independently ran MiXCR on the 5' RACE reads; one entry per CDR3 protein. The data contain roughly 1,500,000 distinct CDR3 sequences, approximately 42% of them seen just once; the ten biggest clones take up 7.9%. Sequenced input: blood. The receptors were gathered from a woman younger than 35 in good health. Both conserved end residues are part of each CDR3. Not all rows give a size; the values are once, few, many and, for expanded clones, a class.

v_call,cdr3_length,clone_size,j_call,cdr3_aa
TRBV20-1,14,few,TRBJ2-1,CSASRQTVNNEQFF
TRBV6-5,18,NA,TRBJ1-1,CASSYSSGTGGAETEAFF
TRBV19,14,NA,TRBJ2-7,CASKARRSAYEQYF
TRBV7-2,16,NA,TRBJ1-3,CASSGSTGMRGNTIYF
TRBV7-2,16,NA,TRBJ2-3,CASSLSGTGGADTQYF
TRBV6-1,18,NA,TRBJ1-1,CASTLGGQGGFMNTEAFF
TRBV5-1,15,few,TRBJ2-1,CASSPGTGGMDEQFF
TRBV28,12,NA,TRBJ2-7,CASRIEGYEQYF
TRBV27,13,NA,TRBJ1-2,CASAPGGNYGYTF
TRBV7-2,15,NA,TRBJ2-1,CASSLGRGPHNEQFF
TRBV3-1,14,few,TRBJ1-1,CASSQDPPGREAFF
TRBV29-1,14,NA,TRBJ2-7,CSVATSGSTPEQYF
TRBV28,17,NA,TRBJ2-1,CASSLGISGGPAGEQFF
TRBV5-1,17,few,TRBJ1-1,CASTKGGRWGMNTEAFF
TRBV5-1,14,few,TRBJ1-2,CASSPGEGSYGYTF
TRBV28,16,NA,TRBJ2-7,CASSLFGTGPTYEQYF